This T cell receptor (beta chain) was identified during a study of shared clonotypes between healthy human individuals. Comments on this clone: Its antigen is not identified.

Overall study findings and caveats: Larger estimated richness was generally seen in naive subsets than in memory subsets. In this cohort, only blood was sampled, and tissue repertoires likely differ.

The length of the CDR3 is 15 residues. The junction had 6 bases not matched to a gene; V was cut back by 7 bases and J by 2 bases. Germline V gene sequence: CDR1 SNHLY, CDR2 FYNNEI. This table comes from immunoSEQ multiplex PCR, and its TCRdb copy is limited to in-frame clones, with some not included. The sample lists more than 2 million clones; approximately 94% were seen once. This TCR was sampled from a man aged 18 to 35 in good health. Material: naive CD4+ T cells sorted from blood. The subset is: CD45RA+ positively selected. The chain recombines TRBV2 with TRBJ2-2; 8 nucleotides agree with TRBD2. The CDR3 reads CASIRGLVNTGELFF. DNA of the CDR3: TGTGCCAGCATTCGGGGACTAGTCAACACCGGGGAGCTGTTTTTT. The full variable domain, its missing parts supplied by reference TRBV2 and TRBJ2-2, is EPEVTQTPSHQVTQMGQEVILRCVPISNHLYFYWYRQILGQKVEFLVSFYNNEISEKSEIFDDQFSVERPDGSNFTLKIRSTKLEDSAMYFCASIRGLVNTGELFFGEGSRLTVL.